This T cell receptor beta chain was obtained from a study of tumor-infiltrating lymphocytes in primary liver carcinoma. This clonotype was picked up many times. Germline values: CDR1 MDHEN, CDR2 SYDVKM. V shed 10 bases, J shed 2 bases, and the junction held 9 bases outside the gene matches. This CDR3 is 14 amino acids long. Total RNA amounting to 500 ng was the source from which TCR beta cDNA was made with a constant-region primer. Three nested multiplex PCR rounds of slightly modified ARM-PCR generated TCR beta libraries. The first two PCR rounds, approximately 10 cycles each, used TRBV1-TRBV30 forward primers and a C-beta reverse primer. TCRdb re-analysed the multiplex PCR reads in MiXCR, keeping a single row per CDR3 protein. Among around 35,000 distinct CDR3 sequences listed, 75% were seen once. The tissue used was unsorted bulk material of about 19-34 mg. RNA and DNA were co-extracted from it with the AllPrep DNA/RNA mini kit. The patients carried chronic HBV infection and had received no treatment.

This TCR came from a middle-aged man with primary liver carcinoma and hepatitis B virus infection. This sequence joins TRBV28 and TRBJ2-3; 7 nucleotides align to TRBD1. Specimen: tumor-adjacent normal liver tissue. CDR3 residues: CATRPGQHTDTQYF. CDR3 nucleotides: TGTGCCACGAGACCGGGACAGCACACAGATACGCAGTATTTT.